This T cell receptor beta chain is drawn from a study of graft-versus-host responses after intestinal transplantation. The V gene end was trimmed by 0 bases and the J gene end by 9 bases; junction bases not matched to a gene: 8. The CDR3 contains 16 residues. Germline-derived CDR1 and CDR2 are MGHRA and YSYEKL. Measured with immunoSEQ multiplex PCR; TCRdb has only the in-frame clones, and not every one. In the table there are about 120,000 clones, 90% of which are singletons. Turning to this clone: The antigen remains undetermined.

This specimen consisted of unstimulated CD4+ T cells sorted from spleen or lymph node cells, obtained before intestinal transplant. The V gene is TRBV4-1, the J gene TRBJ1-6, with 7 bases aligning to TRBD1. This sequence originates from a human donor who received an intestinal transplant. The CDR3 sequence: CASSQEGGTVPSPLHF. CDR3 bases: TGCGCCAGCAGCCAAGAAGGGGGGACAGTCCCTTCACCCCTCCACTTT.